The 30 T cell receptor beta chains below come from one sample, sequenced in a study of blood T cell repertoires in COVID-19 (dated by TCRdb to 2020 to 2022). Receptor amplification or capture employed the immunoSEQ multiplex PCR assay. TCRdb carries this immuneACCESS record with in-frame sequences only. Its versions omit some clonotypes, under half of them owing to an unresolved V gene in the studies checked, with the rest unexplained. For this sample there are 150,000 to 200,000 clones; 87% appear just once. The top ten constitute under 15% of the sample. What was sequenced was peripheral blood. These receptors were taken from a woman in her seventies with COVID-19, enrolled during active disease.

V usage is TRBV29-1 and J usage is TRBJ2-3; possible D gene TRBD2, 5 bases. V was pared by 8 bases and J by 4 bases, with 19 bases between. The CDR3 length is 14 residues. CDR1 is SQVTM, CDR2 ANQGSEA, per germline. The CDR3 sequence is CSSTGRGNSDTQYF. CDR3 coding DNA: TGCAGCTCCACTGGGAGAGGTAACTCAGATACGCAGTATTTT.

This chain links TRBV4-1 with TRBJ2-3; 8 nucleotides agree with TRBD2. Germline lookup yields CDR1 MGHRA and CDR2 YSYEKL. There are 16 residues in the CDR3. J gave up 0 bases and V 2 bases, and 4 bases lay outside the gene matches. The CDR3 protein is CASSQLSGGSTDTQYF. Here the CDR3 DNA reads TGCGCCAGCAGCCAACTGTCGGGGGGGAGCACAGATACGCAGTATTTT.

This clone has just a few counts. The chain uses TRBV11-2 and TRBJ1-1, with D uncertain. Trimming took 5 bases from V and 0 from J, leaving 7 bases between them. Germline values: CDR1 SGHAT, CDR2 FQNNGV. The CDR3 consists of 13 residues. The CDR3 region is CASSRRLNTEAFF. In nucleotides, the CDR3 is TGTGCCAGCAGCCGGAGACTGAACACTGAAGCTTTCTTT.

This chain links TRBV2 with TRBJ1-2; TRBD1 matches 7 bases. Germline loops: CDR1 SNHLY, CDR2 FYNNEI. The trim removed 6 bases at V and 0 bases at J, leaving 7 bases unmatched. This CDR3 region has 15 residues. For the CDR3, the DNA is TGTGCCAGCAGCCCACAGGGGACCGCTAACTATGGCTACACCTTC. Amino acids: CASSPQGTANYGYTF.

The DNA for the CDR3 is TGTGCCAGCAGCTTGGTAGCGGGAGGTAATTACAATGAGCAGTTCTTC. This encodes CASSLVAGGNYNEQFF. This chain uses TRBV5-6 with TRBJ2-1, with TRBD2 matching over 10 bases. The CDR3 consists of 16 residues. J lost 4 bases, V lost 0 bases, and 4 bases had no gene match. The germline CDR1 and CDR2 sequences are SGHDT and YYEEEE. Full variable domain (rest looked up from reference TRBV5-6 and TRBJ2-1): DAGVTQSPTHLIKTRGQQVTLRCSPKSGHDTVSWYQQALGQGPQFIFQYYEEEERQRGNFPDRFSGHQFPNYSSELNVNALLLGDSALYLCASSLVAGGNYNEQFFGPGTRLTVL.

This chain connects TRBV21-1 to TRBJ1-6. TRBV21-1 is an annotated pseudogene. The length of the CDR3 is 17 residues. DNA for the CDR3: TGTGCCAGCAGCAAAGCGGGGGGGAGCCCTGATAATTCACCCCTCCACTTT. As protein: CASSKAGGSPDNSPLHF.

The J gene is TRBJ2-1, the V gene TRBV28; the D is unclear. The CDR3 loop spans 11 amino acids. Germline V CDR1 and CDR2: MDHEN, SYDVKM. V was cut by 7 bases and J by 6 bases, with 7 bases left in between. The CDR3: CASTSSNEQFF. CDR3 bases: TGTGCCAGCACCTCTTCCAATGAGCAGTTCTTC.

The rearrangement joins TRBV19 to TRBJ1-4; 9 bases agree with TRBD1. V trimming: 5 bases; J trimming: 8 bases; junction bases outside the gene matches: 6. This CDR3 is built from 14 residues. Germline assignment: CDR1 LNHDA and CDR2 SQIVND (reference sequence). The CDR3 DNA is TGTGCCAGTAGTCCGGGACAGGGAAGGGAAAAACTGTTTTTT. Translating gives CASSPGQGREKLFF.

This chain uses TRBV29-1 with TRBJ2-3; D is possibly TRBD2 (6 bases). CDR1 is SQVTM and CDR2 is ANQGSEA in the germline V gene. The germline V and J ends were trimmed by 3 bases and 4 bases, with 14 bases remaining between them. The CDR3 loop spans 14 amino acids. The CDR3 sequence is CSVEGEEFPDTQYF. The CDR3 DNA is TGCAGCGTTGAGGGGGAGGAATTCCCAGATACGCAGTATTTT.

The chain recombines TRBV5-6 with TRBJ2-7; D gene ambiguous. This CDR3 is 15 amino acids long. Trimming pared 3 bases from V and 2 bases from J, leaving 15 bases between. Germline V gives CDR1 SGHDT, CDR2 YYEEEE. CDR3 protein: CASSSKFTITYEQYF. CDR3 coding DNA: TGTGCCAGCAGCTCGAAATTTACAATTACCTACGAGCAGTACTTC.

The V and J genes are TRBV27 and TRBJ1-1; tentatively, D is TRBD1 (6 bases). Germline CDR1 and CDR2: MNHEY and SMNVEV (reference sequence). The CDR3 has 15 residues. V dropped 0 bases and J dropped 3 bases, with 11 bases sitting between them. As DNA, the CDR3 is TGTGCCAGCAGTTTATCTTCGGGGGGCTACACTGAAGCTTTCTTT. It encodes CASSLSSGGYTEAFF.

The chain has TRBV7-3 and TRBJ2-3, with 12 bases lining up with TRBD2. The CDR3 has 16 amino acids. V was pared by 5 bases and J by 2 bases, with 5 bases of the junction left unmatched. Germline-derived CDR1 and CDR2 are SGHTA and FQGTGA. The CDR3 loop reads CASSPRLAGDTDTQYF. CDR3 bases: TGTGCCAGCAGCCCTCGACTAGCGGGGGACACAGATACGCAGTATTTT. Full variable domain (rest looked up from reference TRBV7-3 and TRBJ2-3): GAGVSQTPSNKVTEKGKYVELRCDPISGHTALYWYRQSLGQGPEFLIYFQGTGAADDSGLPNDRFFAVRPEGSVSTLKIQRTERGDSAVYLCASSPRLAGDTDTQYFGPGTRLTVL.

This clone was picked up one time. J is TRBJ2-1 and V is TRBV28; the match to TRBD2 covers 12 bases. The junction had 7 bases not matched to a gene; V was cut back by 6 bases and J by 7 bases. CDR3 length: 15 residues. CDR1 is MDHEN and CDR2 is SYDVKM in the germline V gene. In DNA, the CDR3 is TGTGCCAGCAGGGCGACTAGCGGGAGTCTTAATGAGCAGTTCTTC. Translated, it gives CASRATSGSLNEQFF.

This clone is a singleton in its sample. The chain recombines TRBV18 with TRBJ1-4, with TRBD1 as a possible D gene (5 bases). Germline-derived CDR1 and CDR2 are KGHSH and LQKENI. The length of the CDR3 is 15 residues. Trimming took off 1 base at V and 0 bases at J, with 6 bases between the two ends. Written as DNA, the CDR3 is TGTGCCAGCTCACCACAAGGGGCAACTAATGAAAAACTGTTTTTT. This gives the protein CASSPQGATNEKLFF.

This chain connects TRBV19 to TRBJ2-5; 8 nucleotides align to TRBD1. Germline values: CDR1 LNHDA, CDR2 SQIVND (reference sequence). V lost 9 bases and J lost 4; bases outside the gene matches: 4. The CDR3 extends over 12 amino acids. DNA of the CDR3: TGTGCCAGCCAGGGGGCCGTAGAGACCCAGTACTTC. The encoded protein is CASQGAVETQYF.

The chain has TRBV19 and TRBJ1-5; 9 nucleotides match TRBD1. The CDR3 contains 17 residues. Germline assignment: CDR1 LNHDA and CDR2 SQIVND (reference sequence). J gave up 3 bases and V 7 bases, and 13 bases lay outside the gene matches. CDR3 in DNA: TGTGCCAGTATTATGACAGGGGGTCTCTGGATCAATCAGCCCCAGCATTTT. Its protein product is CASIMTGGLWINQPQHF.

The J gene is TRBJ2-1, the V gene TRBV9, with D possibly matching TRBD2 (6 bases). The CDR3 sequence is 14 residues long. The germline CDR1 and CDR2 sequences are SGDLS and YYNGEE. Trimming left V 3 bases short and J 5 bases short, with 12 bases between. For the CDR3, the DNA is TGTGCCAGCAGCGAGGGACTTCGGCACAATGAGCAGTTCTTC. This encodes CASSEGLRHNEQFF.

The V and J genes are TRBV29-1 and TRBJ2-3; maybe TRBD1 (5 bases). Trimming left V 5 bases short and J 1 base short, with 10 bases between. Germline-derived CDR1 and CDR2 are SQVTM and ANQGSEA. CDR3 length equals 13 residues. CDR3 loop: CSVPLTGTDTQYF. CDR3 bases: TGCAGCGTTCCCCTGACAGGCACAGATACGCAGTATTTT.

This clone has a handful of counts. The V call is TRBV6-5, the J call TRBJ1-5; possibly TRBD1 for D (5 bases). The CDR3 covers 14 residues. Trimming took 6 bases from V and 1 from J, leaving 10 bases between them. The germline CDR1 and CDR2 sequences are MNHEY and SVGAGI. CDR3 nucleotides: TGTGCCAGCAGCCTCGCAGGGAGCAATCAGCCCCAGCATTTT. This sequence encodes CASSLAGSNQPQHF.

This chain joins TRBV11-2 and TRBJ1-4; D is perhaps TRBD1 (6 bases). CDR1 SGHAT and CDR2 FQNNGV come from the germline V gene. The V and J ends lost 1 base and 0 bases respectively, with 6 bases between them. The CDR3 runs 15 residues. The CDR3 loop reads CASSLGTATNEKLFF. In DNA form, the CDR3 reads TGTGCCAGCAGCTTAGGGACAGCAACTAATGAAAAACTGTTTTTT.

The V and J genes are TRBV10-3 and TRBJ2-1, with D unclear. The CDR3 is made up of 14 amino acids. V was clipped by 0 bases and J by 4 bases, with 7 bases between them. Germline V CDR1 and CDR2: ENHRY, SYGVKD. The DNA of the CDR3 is TGTGCCATCAGTGAGTCGAGCGAATACAATGAGCAGTTCTTC. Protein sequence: CAISESSEYNEQFF.

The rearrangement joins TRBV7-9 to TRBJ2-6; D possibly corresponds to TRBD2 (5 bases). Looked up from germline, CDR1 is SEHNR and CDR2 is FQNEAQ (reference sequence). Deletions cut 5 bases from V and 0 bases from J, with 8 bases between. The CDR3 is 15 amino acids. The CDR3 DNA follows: TGTGCCAGCAGCGTGGGGAGCTCTGGGGCCAACGTCCTGACTTTC. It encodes CASSVGSSGANVLTF.

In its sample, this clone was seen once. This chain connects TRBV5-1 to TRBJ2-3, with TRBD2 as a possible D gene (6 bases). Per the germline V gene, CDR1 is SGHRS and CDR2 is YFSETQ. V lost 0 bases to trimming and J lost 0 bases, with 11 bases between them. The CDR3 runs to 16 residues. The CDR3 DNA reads TGCGCCAGCAGCTTGGCGGGACTCTGGAGCACAGATACGCAGTATTTT. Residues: CASSLAGLWSTDTQYF.

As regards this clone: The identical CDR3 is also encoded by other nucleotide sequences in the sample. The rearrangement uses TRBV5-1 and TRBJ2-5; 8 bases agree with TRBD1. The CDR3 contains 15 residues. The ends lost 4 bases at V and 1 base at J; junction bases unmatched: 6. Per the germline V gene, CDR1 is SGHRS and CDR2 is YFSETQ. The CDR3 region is CASSPGQGLQETQYF. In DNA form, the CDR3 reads TGCGCCAGCAGCCCAGGACAGGGCCTCCAAGAGACCCAGTACTTC.

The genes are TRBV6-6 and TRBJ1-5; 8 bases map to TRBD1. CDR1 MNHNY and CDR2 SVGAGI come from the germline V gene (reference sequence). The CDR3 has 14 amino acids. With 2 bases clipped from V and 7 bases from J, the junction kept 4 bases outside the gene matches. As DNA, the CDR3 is TGTGCCAGCAGTTACGGGACAGGAGGACAGCCCCAGCATTTT. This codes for CASSYGTGGQPQHF.

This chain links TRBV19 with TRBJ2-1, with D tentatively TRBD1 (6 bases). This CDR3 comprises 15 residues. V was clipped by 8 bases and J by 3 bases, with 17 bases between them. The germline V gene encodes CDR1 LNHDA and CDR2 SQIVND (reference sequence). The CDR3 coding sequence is TGTGCCAGTCAAACCTCGGCACAGGGCTACAATGAGCAGTTCTTC. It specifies CASQTSAQGYNEQFF.

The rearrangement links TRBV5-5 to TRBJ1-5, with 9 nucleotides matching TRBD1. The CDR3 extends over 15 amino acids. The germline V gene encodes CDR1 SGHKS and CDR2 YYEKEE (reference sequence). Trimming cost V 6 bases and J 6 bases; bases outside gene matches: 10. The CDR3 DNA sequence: TGTGCCAGCAATCCAACAGGGGGCGAATTTCAGCCCCAGCATTTT. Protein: CASNPTGGEFQPQHF. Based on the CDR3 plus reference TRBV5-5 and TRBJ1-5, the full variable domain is DAGVTQSPTHLIKTRGQQVTLRCSPISGHKSVSWYQQVLGQGPQFIFQYYEKEERGRGNFPDRFSARQFPNYSSELNVNALLLGDSALYLCASNPTGGEFQPQHFGDGTRLSIL.

In nucleotides, the CDR3 is TGTGCCAGCAGCTTGGATCGGGGTGGGGCCGGGGAGCTGTTTTTT. Translation: CASSLDRGGAGELFF. V gene TRBV5-4 combines with J gene TRBJ2-2, with a possible D match to TRBD2 (5 bases). The germline V gene has CDR1 SGHNT and CDR2 YYREEE (reference sequence). This CDR3 contains 15 residues. V was pared by 0 bases and J by 6 bases, with 12 bases between.

The CDR3 nucleotides are TGTGCCAGCAGTTACCAGGGACAGGGCCATTCACCCCTCCACTTT. Translated, it gives CASSYQGQGHSPLHF. This chain uses TRBV6-5 with TRBJ1-6; 9 positions agree with TRBD1. Losses at the gene ends were 2 bases for V and 8 bases for J; bases not matched to a gene: 4. The CDR3 covers 15 residues. Germline V gives CDR1 MNHEY, CDR2 SVGAGI.

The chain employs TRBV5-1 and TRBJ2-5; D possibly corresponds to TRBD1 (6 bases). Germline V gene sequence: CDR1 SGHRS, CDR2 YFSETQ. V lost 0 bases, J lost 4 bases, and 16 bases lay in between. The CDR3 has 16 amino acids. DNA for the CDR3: TGCGCCAGCAGCTTGGGGTCAACAGGGCCTGGAGAGACCCAGTACTTC. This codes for CASSLGSTGPGETQYF.